The 4 T cell receptor beta chains presented below share a single source sample, sequenced in a study of T-cell reconstitution after alpha-beta-depleted transplantation in children. The authors prepared the TCRbeta library with unique molecular identifiers. One entry per CDR3 protein results from TCRdb running MiXCR on the PCR reads. Here the sample spans approximately 490,000 distinct CDR3 sequences, about 10% being singletons. This specimen was PBMCs, taken before TCRalphabeta/CD19-depleted stem cell transplant. The receptors originated from a child under 10 years old with inherited bone marrow failure, due to receive a stem cell transplant.

There are many counts of this clonotype. CDR3 region: CASSLVGVGSNTEAFF. CDR3 bases: TGCGCCAGCAGCTTGGTAGGGGTCGGATCGAACACTGAAGCTTTCTTT. The chain links TRBV5-1 to TRBJ1-1; the D gene is possibly TRBD1 (5 bases). Trimming cost V 0 bases and J 1 base, with 13 bases left between them. Germline V gene lookup returns CDR1 SGHRS and CDR2 YFSETQ. The CDR3 is 16 amino acids.

This clonotype was seen many times. The gene calls are TRBV28 and TRBJ2-2, with a tentative D call TRBD2 (5 bases). Germline V CDR1 and CDR2: MDHEN, SYDVKM. The CDR3 contains 16 residues. Trimming left V 6 bases short and J 0 bases short, with 14 bases between. CDR3 sequence (DNA): TGTGCCAGCAGCTTGTCGGGGAGAACGAACACCGGGGAGCTGTTTTTT. It yields the protein CASSLSGRTNTGELFF.

This clonotype came up many times. The chain joins TRBV29-1 to TRBJ2-1, with 16 positions matching TRBD2. The CDR3 contains 16 residues. The V gene end was trimmed by 6 bases and the J gene end by 4 bases; junction bases not matched to a gene: 6. Per the germline V gene, CDR1 is SQVTM and CDR2 is ANQGSEA. The CDR3 region has the DNA TGCAGCGTGACGGGACTAGCGGGAGGGGGGTACAATGAGCAGTTCTTC. It is translated as CSVTGLAGGGYNEQFF.

This clonotype has ten or more counts. The chain couples TRBV12-5 to TRBJ2-3, with D uncertain. The CDR3 is 14 amino acids. Trimming shortened V by 4 bases and J by 1 base, and 9 bases separated the two germline ends. Germline values: CDR1 LGHNT, CDR2 FRNRAP. The CDR3 DNA is TGTGCTAGTGGTTCGGACCTCGGCACAGATACGCAGTATTTT. Translated, it gives CASGSDLGTDTQYF. Full variable domain (remainder filled in from reference TRBV12-5 and TRBJ2-3): DARVTQTPRHKVTEMGQEVTMRCQPILGHNTVFWYRQTMMQGLELLAYFRNRAPLDDSGMPKDRFSAEMPDATLATLKIQPSEPRDSAVYFCASGSDLGTDTQYFGPGTRLTVL.